Following are 30 T cell receptor beta chains from one sample sequenced in a study of cytomegalovirus exposure and HLA in healthy donors. Primers: 60 Vbeta forward and 13 Jbeta reverse. Assay: immunoSEQ multiplex PCR; the TCRdb copy retains only in-frame clones and omits some. The data show about 88,000 clones, roughly 80% seen once. What was sequenced was PBMCs. These receptors all stem from a man aged 30-40 years in good health and CMV-seronegative.

J is TRBJ1-4 and V is TRBV5-6; possibly TRBD1 for D (5 bases). V gave up 4 bases and J gave up 5 bases, with 6 bases separating them. Germline V gene sequence: CDR1 SGHDT, CDR2 YYEEEE. The CDR3 has 12 residues. The CDR3 reads CASSRQNEKLFF. CDR3 DNA: TGTGCCAGCAGCAGACAGAATGAAAAACTGTTTTTT.

This chain joins TRBV13 and TRBJ2-5; the match to TRBD2 covers 9 bases. The CDR3 contains 16 residues. The germline V gene encodes CDR1 PRHDT and CDR2 FYEKMQ (reference sequence). The V and J ends lost 3 bases and 0 bases, in that order; junction bases with no gene match: 5. CDR3 DNA: TGTGCCAGCAGCTTCATAGCGGGGGATCACCAAGAGACCCAGTACTTC. Its protein is CASSFIAGDHQETQYF.

The sample holds one count of this clone. The genes are TRBV28 and TRBJ2-7, with 15 bases matching TRBD2. This CDR3 spans 18 amino acids. The V gene's germline CDR1 is MDHEN and CDR2 SYDVKM. V lost 5 bases to trimming and J lost 3 bases; unmatched junction nucleotides: 11. CDR3 sequence (DNA): TGTGCCAGCAGTACCAGGACTAGCGGGGGGGCTTTCAACTACGAGCAGTACTTC. Translated: CASSTRTSGGAFNYEQYF.

The V and J genes are TRBV7-6 and TRBJ1-1, with TRBD1 matching 7 bases. V shed 3 bases, J shed 7 bases, and the junction held 23 bases outside the gene matches. The CDR3 loop spans 19 amino acids. Germline assignment: CDR1 SGHVS and CDR2 FNYEAQ. The CDR3 sequence is CASSLGARGTALTSIEAFF. The CDR3 DNA is TGTGCCAGCAGCTTGGGGGCGCGTGGGACAGCCTTAACGTCAATTGAAGCTTTCTTT.

This clone was seen more than once but under ten times. The rearrangement links TRBV6-1 to TRBJ1-3, with 7 nucleotides matching TRBD1. Trimming removed 6 bases from V and 1 base from J; junction bases left unmatched: 3. Per the germline V gene, CDR1 is MNHNS and CDR2 is SASEGT. The CDR3 extends over 14 amino acids. The CDR3: CASRSTGSGNTIYF. In DNA, the CDR3 is TGTGCCAGCAGATCGACAGGGTCTGGAAACACCATATATTTT.

J is TRBJ1-1 and V is TRBV7-6, with D hard to call. CDR1 is SGHVS, CDR2 FNYEAQ, per germline. The V and J ends lost 3 bases and 2 bases respectively, with 7 bases between them. The length of the CDR3 is 13 residues. CDR3 amino acids: CASSFTDNTEAFF. The CDR3 DNA follows: TGTGCCAGCAGCTTTACAGACAACACTGAAGCTTTCTTT. Variable domain in full (rest from reference TRBV7-6 and TRBJ1-1): GAGVSQSPRYKVTKRGQDVALRCDPISGHVSLYWYRQALGQGPEFLTYFNYEAQQDKSGLPNDRFSAERPEGSISTLTIQRTEQRDSAMYRCASSFTDNTEAFFGQGTRLTVV.

This chain joins TRBV7-6 and TRBJ1-4, with 7 bases fitting TRBD1. The germline V gene encodes CDR1 SGHVS and CDR2 FNYEAQ. This CDR3 spans 15 amino acids. V trimming: 4 bases; J trimming: 0 bases; junction bases outside the gene matches: 2. This CDR3 reads CASSSQGPTNEKLFF. CDR3 nucleotides: TGTGCCAGCAGCTCACAGGGGCCAACTAATGAAAAACTGTTTTTT.

The chain is built from TRBV7-8 and TRBJ1-1, with a possible D match to TRBD1 (5 bases). The CDR3 is 13 amino acids. Germline CDR1 reads SGHVS; CDR2 reads FQNEAQ. V lost 5 bases and J lost 3, with 10 bases in between. CDR3 bases: TGTGCCAGCAGCATCCGACAGTACACTGAAGCTTTCTTT. Translation: CASSIRQYTEAFF.

This clone has a single count. The chain carries TRBV5-1 and TRBJ1-2; possibly TRBD1 for D (5 bases). The CDR3 is made up of 13 amino acids. The V end lost 0 bases, the J end lost 5 bases, and 8 bases lay between the germline ends. Germline assignment: CDR1 SGHRS and CDR2 YFSETQ. CDR3 region: CASSLEQAYGYTF. CDR3 DNA: TGCGCCAGCAGCTTGGAACAGGCGTATGGCTACACCTTC.

V and J are TRBV4-2 and TRBJ1-5, with D possibly matching TRBD1 (5 bases). Trimming removed 1 base from V and 2 bases from J, with 6 bases in between. There are 14 residues in the CDR3. Germline CDR1 reads LGHNA; CDR2 reads YNFKEQ. CDR3 DNA sequence: TGTGCCAGCAGCCAAGCGGGGGGCAATCAGCCCCAGCATTTT. It yields the protein CASSQAGGNQPQHF.

V is TRBV19 and J is TRBJ1-5, with D unclear. Looked up from germline, CDR1 is LNHDA and CDR2 is SQIVND (reference sequence). V was shortened by 1 base and J by 1 base, with 2 bases between the two germline ends. The CDR3 is 13 residues long. CDR3 loop: CASSIASNQPQHF. In DNA, the CDR3 is TGTGCCAGTAGTATAGCGAGCAATCAGCCCCAGCATTTT.

This clone was found a few times. V gene TRBV10-1 combines with J gene TRBJ2-1, with 7 bases matching TRBD2. CDR3 size: 17 residues. Trimming cost V 0 bases and J 2 bases; bases outside gene matches: 7. Germline V gene lookup returns CDR1 WNHNN and CDR2 SYGVQD (reference sequence). CDR3 DNA: TGCGCCAGCAGTGAGTCGGGGAGGGGCATCACCTACAATGAGCAGTTCTTC. Translated, it gives CASSESGRGITYNEQFF.

The V and J genes are TRBV2 and TRBJ1-4; no firm D call. The germline V and J ends were trimmed by 3 bases and 4 bases, with 12 bases remaining between them. CDR1 and CDR2 from the germline V gene are SNHLY and FYNNEI. The CDR3 loop spans 15 amino acids. Here the CDR3 DNA reads TGTGCCAGCAGTGATACCGGGTCCCGTAATGAAAAACTGTTTTTT. Amino acids: CASSDTGSRNEKLFF.

This clone appeared a few times. This chain joins TRBV15 and TRBJ1-2; D is uncertain. Trimming shortened V by 0 bases and J by 5 bases, and 7 bases separated the two germline ends. The CDR3 is 13 residues long. Germline V gene lookup returns CDR1 LNHNV and CDR2 YYDKDF (reference sequence). CDR3 sequence (DNA): TGTGCCACCAGCAGAGATGAGGGTTATGGCTACACCTTC. Protein: CATSRDEGYGYTF.

This clone was counted a few times. This chain connects TRBV5-4 to TRBJ1-1; the D gene is possibly TRBD1 (5 bases). Per the germline V gene, CDR1 is SGHNT and CDR2 is YYREEE (reference sequence). The CDR3 extends over 14 amino acids. V was trimmed by 6 bases and J by 4 bases, leaving 16 bases between them. DNA of the CDR3: TGTGCCAGCAAGATCGGGGGTCCCGGCACTGAAGCTTTCTTT. This gives the protein CASKIGGPGTEAFF.

The rearrangement joins TRBV5-1 to TRBJ2-6, with D perhaps matching TRBD2 (5 bases). The V gene's germline CDR1 is SGHRS and CDR2 YFSETQ. This CDR3 contains 16 residues. The ends were cut back, 1 base at V and 2 bases at J, with 10 bases in the middle. The CDR3 reads CASSLNLATGANVLTF. CDR3 nucleotide sequence: TGCGCCAGCAGCTTGAATCTAGCCACTGGGGCCAACGTCCTGACTTTC.

V usage is TRBV30 and J usage is TRBJ1-6; 9 positions agree with TRBD1. Trimming at V came to 2 bases and at J to 6 bases, leaving 2 bases not matched to a gene. This CDR3 region has 14 residues. Per the germline V gene, CDR1 is GTSNPN and CDR2 is SVGIG (reference sequence). The CDR3 DNA reads TGTGCCTGGAGTTCGGACAGGGGTAATTCACCCCTCCACTTT. This translates into CAWSSDRGNSPLHF.

This clone appeared once. The rearrangement links TRBV6-6 to TRBJ1-3; 8 bases are a match to TRBD1. The CDR3 spans 12 residues. Germline assignment: CDR1 MNHNY and CDR2 SVGAGI (reference sequence). The V gene end was trimmed by 6 bases and the J gene end by 13 bases; junction bases not matched to a gene: 8. The CDR3 DNA is TGTGCCAGCAGCCCCCGACAGGGGACGATATATTTT. The encoded protein is CASSPRQGTIYF.

The rearrangement joins TRBV5-4 to TRBJ2-6; no firm D call. Germline CDR1 and CDR2: SGHNT and YYREEE (reference sequence). V was shortened by 4 bases and J by 2 bases, with 7 bases between the two germline ends. This CDR3 comprises 14 residues. CDR3 in amino acids: CASSQKTGANVLTF. The CDR3 nucleotides read TGTGCCAGCAGCCAGAAAACTGGGGCCAACGTCCTGACTTTC.

J is TRBJ2-1 and V is TRBV29-1; TRBD2 agrees at 13 bases. The CDR3 spans 14 residues. Trimming cost V 6 bases and J 5 bases; bases outside gene matches: 4. Germline CDR1 is SQVTM and CDR2 is ANQGSEA. The chain's CDR3 is CSVLAGGRNNEQFF. The CDR3, as DNA: TGCAGCGTACTAGCGGGGGGGCGAAACAATGAGCAGTTCTTC.

This clone has a handful of counts. This chain connects TRBV6-1 to TRBJ2-6; 7 nucleotides line up with TRBD1. Germline CDR1 is MNHNS and CDR2 is SASEGT. This CDR3 is 14 amino acids long. The trim removed 8 bases at V and 3 bases at J, leaving 4 bases unmatched. The CDR3 is CASQRGHGANVLTF. The CDR3 DNA reads as TGTGCCAGCCAGAGGGGGCATGGGGCCAACGTCCTGACTTTC.

The chain couples TRBV7-6 to TRBJ1-1; 8 nucleotides agree with TRBD1. The V gene's germline CDR1 is SGHVS and CDR2 FNYEAQ. After removal of 3 bases from V and 4 bases from J, the junction contained 7 bases not matched to a gene. The CDR3 totals 15 residues. The CDR3 sequence is CASSFGQGGSTEAFF. The DNA of the CDR3 is TGTGCCAGCAGCTTCGGACAGGGTGGGAGCACTGAAGCTTTCTTT.

The chain is built from TRBV5-1 and TRBJ2-1, with TRBD1 matching over 8 bases. CDR1 is SGHRS, CDR2 YFSETQ, per germline. The CDR3 spans 15 residues. V shed 0 bases, J shed 5 bases, and the junction held 4 bases outside the gene matches. CDR3: CASSLGQGPHNEQFF. CDR3 nucleotides: TGCGCCAGCAGCTTGGGACAGGGGCCACACAATGAGCAGTTCTTC.

The chain uses TRBV6-5 and TRBJ1-5; weak D call: TRBD1 (6 bases). V lost 2 bases, J lost 7 bases, and 9 bases lay in between. The CDR3 extends over 13 amino acids. CDR1 and CDR2 (germline): MNHEY, SVGAGI. CDR3: CASSYGGRQPQHF. DNA for the CDR3: TGTGCCAGCAGTTACGGGGGCCGGCAGCCCCAGCATTTT.

This chain connects TRBV6-1 to TRBJ2-3, with D possibly TRBD1 on 5 matching bases. Germline-derived CDR1 and CDR2 are MNHNS and SASEGT. V shed 7 bases and J shed 1 base, with 12 bases lying between them. The CDR3 has 14 amino acids. The CDR3 bases are TGTGCCAGCACTCGGACACTGGGCACAGATACGCAGTATTTT. The encoded protein is CASTRTLGTDTQYF.

This clone has more than one count but fewer than ten. This chain uses TRBV6-5 with TRBJ1-1, with D maybe TRBD1 (5 bases). CDR3 length: 14 residues. V lost 4 bases, J lost 3 bases, and 12 bases lay in between. Germline V lookup: CDR1 MNHEY, CDR2 SVGAGI. CDR3 nucleotides: TGTGCCAGCAGTTCTAGGGGCCCCCACACTGAAGCTTTCTTT. As protein: CASSSRGPHTEAFF.

The chain couples TRBV13 to TRBJ1-1; D possibly corresponds to TRBD1 (5 bases). This CDR3 is 14 amino acids long. Trimming shortened V by 2 bases and J by 1 base, and 8 bases separated the two germline ends. The germline CDR1 and CDR2 sequences are PRHDT and FYEKMQ (reference sequence). The CDR3 is CASSLLGGNTEAFF. CDR3 DNA: TGTGCCAGCAGCTTATTGGGGGGGAACACTGAAGCTTTCTTT.

The chain links TRBV6-5 to TRBJ1-2; 8 bases map to TRBD1. From germline, CDR1 is MNHEY and CDR2 SVGAGI. The CDR3 consists of 13 residues. J gave up 7 bases and V 4 bases, and 5 bases lay outside the gene matches. Here the CDR3 DNA reads TGTGCCAGCAGTTTGACAGGGGAGGGTGGCTACACCTTC. Protein sequence: CASSLTGEGGYTF.

V is TRBV4-3 and J is TRBJ1-1; 10 nucleotides agree with TRBD1. From germline, CDR1 is LGHNA and CDR2 YSLEER. V shed 5 bases, J shed 1 base, and the junction held 4 bases outside the gene matches. The length of the CDR3 is 15 residues. CDR3 residues: CASSSRDRGNTEAFF. DNA for the CDR3: TGCGCCAGCAGCTCCCGGGACAGGGGGAACACTGAAGCTTTCTTT.

The chain joins TRBV9 to TRBJ1-1; a possible D gene is TRBD1 (6 bases). The germline V gene encodes CDR1 SGDLS and CDR2 YYNGEE. Trimming removed 3 bases at V and 0 bases at J, with 12 bases between. This CDR3 spans 15 amino acids. The DNA for the CDR3 is TGTGCCAGCAGCGCTGCCAGGGGCATGAACACTGAAGCTTTCTTT. This sequence encodes CASSAARGMNTEAFF.